This T cell receptor beta chain was identified during a study of blood T cells in healthy people across ages (dated by TCRdb to 2013 to 2016). Describing the broader study: In model experiments, template switching captured about one uniquely barcoded TCR beta cDNA molecule for every two T cells. The study analyzed two additional independent replicas of 1 million unique cDNA reads from the same blood draw for two donors, one aged 18 to 29 and one aged 80 or older. Donors were grouped into four age groups: young (average roughly 15 years), middle-aged (39), aged (62) and long-lived (approximately 75). Age-related changes in TCR beta repertoire diversity were measured in the study by deep sequencing normalized with unique cDNA molecular identifiers. To avoid experimental bias, donors of different ages were randomly spread across the sequencing lanes.

The CDR3 starts with the cysteine, ends with the phenylalanine, and has 14 residues. The only DNA kept is the CDR3, 42 bases in frame from the first base. Deletion took 5 bases off V and 5 bases off J, with a span of 15 bases between the germline ends. For CDR1 and CDR2, the germline V gene (reference sequence) lists SEHNR and FQNEAQ. Regarding this clonotype: It lacks a known antigen. The record has no base qualities; no much larger clone is one base away.

Overall study outcomes, separate from this receptor: As age increased, observed TCR beta diversity per million T cells dropped in a roughly linear way, and a significant reduction was already evident by age roughly 36. There was a strong correlation between observed TCR beta diversity and the percentage of naive T cells measured by flow cytometry. Compared with the aged group, the long-lived group had more naive CD4+ T cells, fewer expanded clones and increased TCR diversity, suggesting age selection. Total diversity estimates from one million sequenced T cells were considered lower bounds and underestimates. Because the CMV infection status of the donors was unknown, age-related changes in expanded clonotypes may potentially have been confounded. Conclusive comparison of naive and antigen-experienced compartments was prevented by the profiling of bulk unsorted PBMCs.

Library construction relied on 5' RACE. The sample was run on an Illumina HiSeq 2500. A second PCR of about 6 to 11 cycles was performed with a sample-barcoded 5' primer and a J-beta primer mix. A template-switch 5' adaptor carrying 12 random nucleotides introduced a unique molecular identifier onto each TCR beta cDNA molecule. Each sample yielded at least 2.5 million CDR3-containing paired-end reads. The Mint cDNA synthesis kit, primed by a TRBC-specific oligonucleotide, was used to synthesize first-strand cDNA from all RNA. After uracil-DNA glycosylase treatment, a first 18-cycle PCR used universal primers M1SS and BC2_uni_R on all cDNA. The paper's processing steps were these. Each sample was normalized by randomly selecting 1 million high-quality reads, each carrying a distinct molecular identifier. Instead of being binned into consensus sequences, reads that shared molecular identifiers were thrown out. MiTCR, run with a Q25 quality threshold and the strictest error-elimination algorithm, handled CDR3 identification, clonotype clustering and error correction. A nonparametric unseen species model with Euler transformation was used to estimate lower-bound total TCR beta diversity. TCRdb took the public reads, trimmed them with fastp at Q25, ran MiXCR for clone calling and kept in-frame beta chains. Entries are consolidated by CDR3 protein sequence, retaining the most common genes and DNA. The V and J calls here are based on TCRdb, not the publication. For this sample there are about 620,000 distinct CDR3 sequences; more than 45% appear just once. Approximately 15% of the sample lies in the top ten.

The donors were under 40 Caucasian individuals from Russia, aged about 6 to 95 years, who were systemically healthy. Each donor gave roughly 9.5 milliliters of peripheral blood, collected into EDTA-treated Vacutainer tubes. PBMCs were isolated by Ficoll-Paque density-gradient centrifugation, with at least 7 million obtained per sample. Trizol reagent was used to extract total RNA from the PBMCs, yielding at least 5.5 micrograms per sample. For every donor, flow cytometry on a PBMC aliquot measured the percentage of naive CD45RAhigh/CD27high T cells. This sequence was found in a woman older than 75 in good health. Material: blood. The chain couples TRBV7-9 to TRBJ1-2; the D segment could be TRBD1, given 5 matching bases. The CDR3 protein sequence reads: CASSVDGAEYGYTF. The DNA sequence follows: TGTGCCAGCAGCGTAGATGGGGCAGAGTATGGCTACACCTTC.